The 32 T cell receptor beta chains below were found in one sample sequenced in a study of glioma-infiltrating T cells (dated by TCRdb to 2016 to 2017). Data came from an Illumina MiSeq. TCR alpha and beta CDR3 regions were amplified with the iRepertoire nested amplicon-rescue multiplex PCR (arm-PCR) platform from RNA. The public reads were run again by TCRdb, first through fastp at Q25 and then through MiXCR, and only productive beta chains were kept. Every distinct CDR3 protein forms one entry, paired with its most common genes and DNA. For this sample the table gives approximately 120,000 distinct CDR3 sequences, of which 20% to 25% were detected only once. The ten largest clones take up about 15% of the sample. The sample taken for sequencing was glioma tissue, nonneoplastic brain tissue, or PBMCs (not recorded which). The receptors here all came from a human donor with low-grade glioma or glioblastoma, undergoing nonglioma brain surgery, or in good health (not recorded which).

For this clonotype: One junction end does not reproduce the germline sequence, and a read error may be involved. The chain employs TRBV4-2 and TRBJ2-1, with D uncertain. CDR1 is LGHNA, CDR2 YNFKEQ, per germline. The CDR3 has 16 residues. The CDR3 sequence is CASTQLATPENNEQFF. The CDR3 DNA follows: TGTGCCAGCACCCAACTCGCGACCCCAGAGAACAATGAGCAGTTCTTC.

This clonotype is a singleton in its sample. A much larger clone lies one base from this, so it may be a read error. The chain recombines TRBV4-3 with TRBJ1-5; D not certain. Germline V gives CDR1 LGHNA, CDR2 YSLEER. The CDR3 is 15 residues long. CDR3 loop: CASRQEEVEYQPQHF. The CDR3 DNA follows: TGCGCCAGCAGACAAGAAGAGGTGGAATATCAGCCCCAGCATTTT.

This clonotype was seen repeatedly, ten times or more. V and J are TRBV7-9 and TRBJ2-2; D is undetermined. CDR3 length: 10 amino acids. Germline loops: CDR1 SEHNR, CDR2 FQNEAQ (reference sequence). Trimming took 5 bases from V and 7 from J, leaving 2 bases between them. CDR3: CASSRGELFF. CDR3 DNA sequence: TGTGCCAGCAGCCGCGGGGAGCTGTTTTTT.

A few counts support this clonotype. The chain links TRBV12-3 or TRBV12-4 to TRBJ1-5; 7 bases map to TRBD1. This CDR3 has 15 amino acids. With V trimmed by 6 bases and J by 0 bases, 5 bases remained unmatched. The CDR3 loop reads CASRRQGTSNQPQHF. CDR3 DNA: TGTGCCAGCAGGCGACAGGGTACTAGCAATCAGCCCCAGCATTTT.

In its sample, this clonotype was seen many times. The chain couples TRBV20-1 to TRBJ1-2; D remains unclear. CDR1 is DFQATT and CDR2 is SNEGSKA in the germline V gene (reference sequence). The CDR3 is 15 residues long. Trimming stripped 3 bases from V and 0 bases from J, with 14 bases between. The CDR3 region has the DNA TGCAGTGCTAGGTTTGGACGGTCCTCTAACTATGGCTACACCTTC. Translating gives CSARFGRSSNYGYTF.

This clonotype was counted at least ten times. The chain has TRBV2 and TRBJ2-4; the D is unclear. Germline CDR1 reads SNHLY; CDR2 reads FYNNEI. The CDR3 totals 13 residues. Trimming took 9 bases from V and 1 from J, leaving 10 bases between them. DNA for the CDR3: TGTGCCAGTTCGTCTGTTGCCAAAAACATTCAGTACTTC. Translation gives CASSSVAKNIQYF.

On this clonotype itself: Germline is not matched at one junction end, which may reflect a read error. The J gene is TRBJ2-1, the V gene TRBV7-2; possibly TRBD1 or TRBD2 for D (5 bases each). The CDR3 loop spans 16 amino acids. The germline V gene has CDR1 SGHTA and CDR2 FQGNSA. For the CDR3, the DNA is TGTGCCAGCAGTCTTCGGGGACCCCACGCGGTTGGTGAGCAGCTCTTC. Translating gives CASSLRGPHAVGEQLF.

Ten or more counts support this clonotype. V and J are TRBV7-3 and TRBJ2-3; no clear D gene. Between the trimmed V and J ends, which lost 3 bases and 0 bases, there was a span of 7 bases. The germline gives CDR1 SGHTA, CDR2 FQGTGA. The CDR3 has 14 residues. The DNA of the CDR3 is TGTGCCAGCAGCTTGGGCACTAGCACAGATACGCAGTATTTT. The encoded protein is CASSLGTSTDTQYF.

This clonotype was detected many times. V usage is TRBV6-1 and J usage is TRBJ2-3, with TRBD2 identical over 7 bases. The ends lost 7 bases at V and 2 bases at J; junction bases unmatched: 6. The length of the CDR3 is 14 residues. Germline values: CDR1 MNHNS, CDR2 SASEGT. Written as DNA, the CDR3 is TGTGCCAGCATCCTAGCGGCACCCACAGATACGCAGTATTTT. Its translation is CASILAAPTDTQYF.

CDR3 loop: CASSLTRVDTDTQYF. CDR3 coding DNA: TGTGCCAGCAGCTTAACCCGAGTTGACACAGATACGCAGTATTTT. V usage is TRBV7-3 and J usage is TRBJ2-3, with D hard to call. This CDR3 has 15 amino acids. Germline V CDR1 and CDR2: SGHTA, FQGTGA. The V gene lost 0 bases and the J gene lost 2 bases, with 9 bases spanning the gap.

This chain uses TRBV7-9 with TRBJ1-1; a weak D match, TRBD1 (5 bases). The V gene lost 6 bases and the J gene lost 1 base, with 15 bases spanning the gap. Germline-derived CDR1 and CDR2 are SEHNR and FQNEAQ (reference sequence). This CDR3 comprises 15 residues. The CDR3 coding sequence is TGTGCCAGCAGGAAAACCGGGACGGGGAACACTGAAGCTTTCTTT. Its protein is CASRKTGTGNTEAFF.

The rearrangement links TRBV5-4 to TRBJ1-2; a weak D match, TRBD1 (6 bases). Trimming removed 2 bases from V and 4 bases from J, with 18 bases in between. From germline, CDR1 is SGHNT and CDR2 YYREEE (reference sequence). This CDR3 spans 16 amino acids. The CDR3 DNA is TGTGCCAGCAGCTTCTCCCGGGGGCTACAAAGCTATGGCTACACCTTC. Residues: CASSFSRGLQSYGYTF.

This sequence joins TRBV5-4 and TRBJ2-7, with 11 bases matching TRBD1. This CDR3 is 15 amino acids long. V lost 1 base and J lost 3; bases outside the gene matches: 3. Germline V gene lookup returns CDR1 SGHNT and CDR2 YYREEE (reference sequence). CDR3 sequence (DNA): TGTGCCAGCAGCTTGAGGGACAGGGGGGACTACGAGCAGTACTTC. Translation: CASSLRDRGDYEQYF.

This clonotype was counted ten times or more. The chain uses TRBV18 and TRBJ2-7, with D perhaps being TRBD1 or TRBD2 (6 bases each). This CDR3 spans 15 amino acids. Germline CDR1 and CDR2: KGHSH and LQKENI. V was trimmed by 5 bases and J by 6 bases, leaving 20 bases between them. This chain's CDR3 is CASSEHGGLGFEQYF. The DNA of the CDR3 is TGTGCCAGCTCAGAACACGGGGGCTTGGGGTTCGAGCAGTACTTC.

About this clonotype itself: One end of the junction is discordant with germline, which a read error may explain. The chain combines TRBV6-6 with TRBJ2-7; D gene unclear. The CDR3 spans 15 residues. Germline V gives CDR1 MNHNY, CDR2 SVGAGI (reference sequence). CDR3 DNA: TGTGCCGGCAGTTACTCAGAGTGGTCCACTTACGAGCAGTACTTC. As protein: CAGSYSEWSTYEQYF.

For this clonotype: A much larger clone lies a single base off, so this may be a read error. The rearrangement joins TRBV4-2 to TRBJ2-5, with D uncertain. Germline V gives CDR1 LGHNA, CDR2 YNFKEQ. CDR3 length equals 15 residues. Trimming cost V 4 bases and J 5 bases, with 17 bases left between them. For the CDR3, the DNA is TGTGCCAGCAGCCGATCGTCCCAACTGGTGGAGACCCAGTACTTC. The encoded protein is CASSRSSQLVETQYF.

This clonotype was recorded at least ten times. The chain employs TRBV10-2 and TRBJ1-1; no clear D. V lost 4 bases to trimming and J lost 5 bases, with 11 bases between them. Germline CDR1 WSHSY, CDR2 SAAADI. This CDR3 contains 13 residues. The CDR3 region is CASSVWGGTEAFF. DNA of the CDR3: TGCGCCAGCAGTGTCTGGGGTGGAACTGAAGCTTTCTTT.

With regard to this clonotype: This sequence may be a read error, since a much larger clone differs from it by one base. The chain uses TRBV2 and TRBJ2-1; D call uncertain. CDR1 and CDR2 (germline): SNHLY, FYNNEI. The CDR3 totals 11 residues. Trimming took 4 bases from V and 13 from J, leaving 11 bases between them. In DNA form, the CDR3 reads TGTGCCAGCAGTGGACATGGTCTCCAGTTCTTC. As protein: CASSGHGLQFF.

This clonotype was seen ten or more times. The chain joins TRBV12-3 or TRBV12-4 to TRBJ1-5; 7 bases map to TRBD1. The CDR3 covers 14 residues. V lost 6 bases to trimming and J lost 6 bases; unmatched junction nucleotides: 8. The chain's CDR3 is CASSSRGDSQPQHF. The CDR3 region has the DNA TGTGCCAGCAGCTCCAGGGGGGATAGTCAGCCCCAGCATTTT.

This sequence joins TRBV12-3 or TRBV12-4 and TRBJ2-5, with TRBD2 matching 12 bases. V was pared by 5 bases and J by 2 bases, with 0 bases of the junction left unmatched. The CDR3 runs 14 residues. CDR3 region: CASSGTSGQETQYF. The CDR3 nucleotides read TGTGCCAGCAGTGGGACTAGCGGGCAAGAGACCCAGTACTTC.

This clonotype was seen once. A clone one base away is much larger, so this may be a read error. The genes are TRBV7-2 and TRBJ2-1; 14 bases match TRBD2. Germline V gene lookup returns CDR1 SGHTA and CDR2 FQGNSA. The CDR3 has 19 residues. V lost 4 bases and J lost 3; bases outside the gene matches: 11. Here the CDR3 reads CASSWAETSGRAIYNEQFF. Written as DNA, the CDR3 is TGTGCCAGCAGCTGGGCCGAGACTAGCGGGAGGGCCATCTACAATGAGCAGTTCTTC.

Comments on this clonotype: The conserved phenylalanine or tryptophan normally closing the CDR3 is absent here, so this likely arose from a read error. The gene calls are TRBV20-1 and TRBJ2-5, with D perhaps TRBD1 or TRBD2 (5 bases each). The CDR3 is made up of 16 amino acids. The V gene's germline CDR1 is DFQATT and CDR2 SNEGSKA (reference sequence). V shed 1 base and J shed 1 base, with 16 bases lying between them. Here the CDR3 DNA reads TGCAGTGCTAGAGTTGTGGACGGGGCGAGCCAAGAGACCCAGTACCTC. It encodes CSARVVDGASQETQYL.

This clonotype occurred many times. The chain recombines TRBV19 with TRBJ2-5; no firm D call. Deletions cut 4 bases from V and 4 bases from J, with 7 bases between. The length of the CDR3 is 12 residues. Germline CDR1 LNHDA, CDR2 SQIVND (reference sequence). The CDR3 bases are TGTGCCAGTAGTACCTGGGGAGAGACCCAGTACTTC. It encodes CASSTWGETQYF.

In its sample, this clonotype was seen many times. This chain joins TRBV12-3 or TRBV12-4 and TRBJ2-5, with TRBD2 matching 9 bases. There are 15 residues in the CDR3. V was clipped by 6 bases and J by 7 bases; unmatched bases: 12. Written as DNA, the CDR3 is TGTGCCAGCAGCCCCCCCACGGCGGGAGGGAGGACCCAGTACTTC. Its protein product is CASSPPTAGGRTQYF.

This clonotype was counted at least ten times. The genes are TRBV10-3 and TRBJ1-4; no clear D gene. This CDR3 is built from 11 residues. V lost 0 bases to trimming and J lost 10 bases, with 3 bases between them. Germline CDR1 reads ENHRY; CDR2 reads SYGVKD. The CDR3 bases are TGTGCCATCAGTGAGTCCGGAAAACTGTTTTTT. The encoded protein is CAISESGKLFF.

The chain is built from TRBV7-3 and TRBJ2-1; D is perhaps TRBD2 (6 bases). Trimming pared 5 bases from V and 0 bases from J, leaving 11 bases between. The CDR3 has 15 residues. Germline-derived CDR1 and CDR2 are SGHTA and FQGTGA. The CDR3, as DNA: TGTGCCAGCAGCAGGGCTAGCGACTCCTACAATGAGCAGTTCTTC. Translated: CASSRASDSYNEQFF. The whole variable domain, remainder taken from reference TRBV7-3 and TRBJ2-1, is GAGVSQTPSNKVTEKGKYVELRCDPISGHTALYWYRQSLGQGPEFLIYFQGTGAADDSGLPNDRFFAVRPEGSVSTLKIQRTERGDSAVYLCASSRASDSYNEQFFGPGTRLTVL.

The genes are TRBV11-2 and TRBJ2-1; no firm D call. The CDR3 is 12 amino acids. V lost 2 bases, J lost 12 bases, and 11 bases lay in between. From germline, CDR1 is SGHAT and CDR2 FQNNGV. This CDR3 is CASSLNSDVQFF. The CDR3 DNA reads TGTGCCAGCAGCTTAAACAGTGATGTGCAGTTCTTC.

This clonotype appeared many times. This chain joins TRBV18 and TRBJ1-5; unclear D gene. Germline V lookup: CDR1 KGHSH, CDR2 LQKENI. The length of the CDR3 is 13 residues. V was shortened by 0 bases and J by 3 bases, with 3 bases between the two germline ends. The CDR3 is CASSPPNNQPQHF. The CDR3 DNA sequence: TGTGCCAGCTCACCACCGAACAATCAGCCCCAGCATTTT.

This clonotype appeared many times. The chain links TRBV7-9 to TRBJ2-7; TRBD2 agrees at 7 bases. CDR3 length: 12 residues. Germline V CDR1 and CDR2: SEHNR, FQNEAQ (reference sequence). Trimming took 10 bases from V and 4 from J; bases not matched to a gene: 7. The CDR3 protein is CATGREGYEQYF. DNA of the CDR3: TGTGCCACGGGCAGGGAGGGTTACGAGCAGTACTTC.

This clonotype was seen at least ten times. This chain links TRBV6-1 with TRBJ2-1; unclear D gene. Germline V gene sequence: CDR1 MNHNS, CDR2 SASEGT. CDR3 size: 12 residues. The V end lost 5 bases, the J end lost 4 bases, and 6 bases lay between the germline ends. CDR3 residues: CASSSRYNEQFF. Here the CDR3 DNA reads TGTGCCAGCAGTTCCAGATACAATGAGCAGTTCTTC.

V is TRBV12-3 or TRBV12-4 and J is TRBJ2-7, with a tentative D call TRBD1 (5 bases). V lost 4 bases and J lost 6, with 10 bases in between. The CDR3 is 12 amino acids. The CDR3: CASSWGSGEQYF. In nucleotides, the CDR3 is TGTGCCAGCAGTTGGGGCAGTGGCGAGCAGTACTTC.

This clonotype was observed at least ten times. The chain has TRBV18 and TRBJ1-1; D might be TRBD1 (6 bases). CDR1 and CDR2 from the germline V gene are KGHSH and LQKENI. Deletions cut 3 bases from V and 1 base from J, with 15 bases between. CDR3 length equals 16 residues. The CDR3 here is CASSPLMTGTNTEAFF. In DNA form, the CDR3 reads TGTGCCAGCTCACCCCTCATGACAGGAACGAACACTGAAGCTTTCTTT.